This T cell receptor beta chain was captured by sequencing in a study of cytotoxic CD8 clonotypes in ibrutinib-treated CLL. Study summary: 24 partial and 2 complete responses; at median approximately 70 months, about 14 remitted, approximately 12 progressed. Overall study results and limits: Sample timing was unmatched between remission and later-progressing patients; lymph nodes unstudied. Clonality rose at ibrutinib response, held steady in sustained remission, and fell toward baseline at progression.

This clone was observed a single time. Antigen specificity is unknown. V gave up 4 bases and J gave up 4 bases, with 14 bases separating them. Germline V CDR1 and CDR2: SGHTS, YDEGEE. The CDR3 is made up of 14 amino acids. Generated by immunoSEQ multiplex PCR, the TCRdb table keeps only in-frame clones and is missing some. The sample lists about 7,600 clones, around four fifths occurring once. The origin of this receptor is a human donor with chronic lymphocytic leukemia. Sample: PBMCs, taken before ibrutinib treatment. The rearrangement links TRBV5-8 to TRBJ1-2; tentative D call: TRBD1 (6 bases). In DNA form, the CDR3 reads TGTGCCAGCAGCCTAGGGGGAAGGAGCTATGGCTACACCTTC. Translated: CASSLGGRSYGYTF.